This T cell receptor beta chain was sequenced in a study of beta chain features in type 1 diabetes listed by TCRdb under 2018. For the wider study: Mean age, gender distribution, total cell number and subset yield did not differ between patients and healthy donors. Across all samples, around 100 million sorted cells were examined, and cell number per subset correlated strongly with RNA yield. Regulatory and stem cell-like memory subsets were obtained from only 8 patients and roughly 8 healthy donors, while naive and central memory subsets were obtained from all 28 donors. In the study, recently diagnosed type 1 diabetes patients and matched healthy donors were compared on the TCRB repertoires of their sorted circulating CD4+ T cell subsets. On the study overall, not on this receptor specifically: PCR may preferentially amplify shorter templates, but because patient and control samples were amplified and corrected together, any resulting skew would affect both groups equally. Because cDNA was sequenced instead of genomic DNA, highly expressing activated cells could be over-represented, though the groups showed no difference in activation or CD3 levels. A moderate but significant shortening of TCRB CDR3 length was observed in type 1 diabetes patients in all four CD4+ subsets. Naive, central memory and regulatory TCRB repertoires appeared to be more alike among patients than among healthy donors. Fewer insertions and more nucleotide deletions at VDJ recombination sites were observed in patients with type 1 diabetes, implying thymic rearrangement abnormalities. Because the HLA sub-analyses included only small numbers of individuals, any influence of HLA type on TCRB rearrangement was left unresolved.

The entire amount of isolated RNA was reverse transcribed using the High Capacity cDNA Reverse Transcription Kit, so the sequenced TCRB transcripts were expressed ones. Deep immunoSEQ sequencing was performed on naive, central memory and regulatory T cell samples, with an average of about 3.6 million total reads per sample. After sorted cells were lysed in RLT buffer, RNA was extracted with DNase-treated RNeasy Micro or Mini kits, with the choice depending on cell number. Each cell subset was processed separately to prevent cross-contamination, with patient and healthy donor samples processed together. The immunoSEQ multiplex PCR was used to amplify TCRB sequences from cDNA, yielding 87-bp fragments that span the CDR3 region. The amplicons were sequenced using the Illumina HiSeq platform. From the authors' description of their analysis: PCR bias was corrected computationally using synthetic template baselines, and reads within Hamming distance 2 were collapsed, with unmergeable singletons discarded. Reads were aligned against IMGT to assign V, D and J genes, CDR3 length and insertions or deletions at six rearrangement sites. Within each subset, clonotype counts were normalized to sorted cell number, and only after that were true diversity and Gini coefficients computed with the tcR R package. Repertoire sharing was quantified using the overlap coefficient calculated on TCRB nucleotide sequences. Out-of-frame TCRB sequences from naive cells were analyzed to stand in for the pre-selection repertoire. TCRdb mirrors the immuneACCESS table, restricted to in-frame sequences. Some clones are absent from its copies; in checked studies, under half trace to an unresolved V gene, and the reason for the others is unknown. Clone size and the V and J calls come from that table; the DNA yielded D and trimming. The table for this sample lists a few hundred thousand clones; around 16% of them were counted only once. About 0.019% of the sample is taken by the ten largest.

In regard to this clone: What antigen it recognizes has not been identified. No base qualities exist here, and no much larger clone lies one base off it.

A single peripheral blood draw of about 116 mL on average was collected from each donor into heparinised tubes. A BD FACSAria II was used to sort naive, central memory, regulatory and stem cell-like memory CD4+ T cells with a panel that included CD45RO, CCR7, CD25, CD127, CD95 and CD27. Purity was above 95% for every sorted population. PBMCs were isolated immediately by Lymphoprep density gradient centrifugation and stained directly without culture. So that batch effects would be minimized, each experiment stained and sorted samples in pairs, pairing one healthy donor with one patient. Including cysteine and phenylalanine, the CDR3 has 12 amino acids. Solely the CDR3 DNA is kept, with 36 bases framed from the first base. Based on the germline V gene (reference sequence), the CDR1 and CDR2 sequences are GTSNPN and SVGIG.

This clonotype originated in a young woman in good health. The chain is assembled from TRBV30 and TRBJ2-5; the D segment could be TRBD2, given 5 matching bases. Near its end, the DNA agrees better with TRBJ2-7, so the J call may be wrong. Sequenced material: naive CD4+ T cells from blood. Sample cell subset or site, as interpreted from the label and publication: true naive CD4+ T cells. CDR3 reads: CAWSITSYEQYF. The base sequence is TGTGCCTGGAGTATAACTAGCTACGAGCAGTACTTC.